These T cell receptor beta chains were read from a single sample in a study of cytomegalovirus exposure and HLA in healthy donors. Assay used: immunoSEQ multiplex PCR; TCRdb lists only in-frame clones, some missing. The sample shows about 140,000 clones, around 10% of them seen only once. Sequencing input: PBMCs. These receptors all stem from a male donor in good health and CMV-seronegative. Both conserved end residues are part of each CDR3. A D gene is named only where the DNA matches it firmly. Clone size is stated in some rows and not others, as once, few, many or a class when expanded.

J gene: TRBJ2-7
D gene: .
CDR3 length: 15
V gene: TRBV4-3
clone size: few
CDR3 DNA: TGCGCCAGCAGCCAAGAAAGCGACTACCCCTACGAGCAGTACTTC
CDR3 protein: CASSQESDYPYEQYF

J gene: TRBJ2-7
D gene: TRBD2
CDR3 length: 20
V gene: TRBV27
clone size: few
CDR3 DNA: TGTGCCAGCAGCCCCCGTGTTAGGGAGGGCCGATTGAGCGAGCTCTACGAGCAGTACTTC
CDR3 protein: CASSPRVREGRLSELYEQYF

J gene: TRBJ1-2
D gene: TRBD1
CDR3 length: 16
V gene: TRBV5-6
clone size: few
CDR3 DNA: TGTGCCAGCAGCTCACTCTACCTCCGGGACAGGGAAGGCTACACCTTC
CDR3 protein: CASSSLYLRDREGYTF

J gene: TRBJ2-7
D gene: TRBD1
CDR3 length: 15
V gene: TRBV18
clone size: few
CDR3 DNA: TGTGCCAGCTCACCCATTGACAGGGGTGTCAACGAGCAGTACTTC
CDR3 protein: CASSPIDRGVNEQYF

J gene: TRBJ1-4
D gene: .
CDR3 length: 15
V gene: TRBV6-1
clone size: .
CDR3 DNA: TGTGCCAGTTTGACAGGACCTGCAACTAATGAAAAACTGTTTTTT
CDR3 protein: CASLTGPATNEKLFF

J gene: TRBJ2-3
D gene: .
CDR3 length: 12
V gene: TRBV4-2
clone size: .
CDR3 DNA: TGTGCCAGCAGCCAAGCGACAGATACGCAGTATTTT
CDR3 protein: CASSQATDTQYF

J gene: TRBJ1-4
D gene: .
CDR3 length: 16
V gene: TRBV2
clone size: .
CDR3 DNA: TGTGCCAGCAGTCTCTTCAGCGTTGCAACTAATGAAAAACTGTTTTTT
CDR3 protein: CASSLFSVATNEKLFF

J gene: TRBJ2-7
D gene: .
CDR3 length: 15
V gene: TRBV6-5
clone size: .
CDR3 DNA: TGTGCCAGCAGTCGCGGCGCGGAAGGAACCTACGAGCAGTACTTC
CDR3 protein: CASSRGAEGTYEQYF

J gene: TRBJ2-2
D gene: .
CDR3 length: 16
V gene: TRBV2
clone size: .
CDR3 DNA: TGTGCCAGCAGTGCGTCGGGGCGGGGGAACACCGGGGAGCTGTTTTTT
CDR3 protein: CASSASGRGNTGELFF

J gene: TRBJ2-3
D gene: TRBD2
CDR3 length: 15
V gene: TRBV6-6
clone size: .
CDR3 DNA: TGTGCCAGCAGCCGGGAGCGGGGGGGCACAGATACGCAGTATTTT
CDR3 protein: CASSRERGGTDTQYF

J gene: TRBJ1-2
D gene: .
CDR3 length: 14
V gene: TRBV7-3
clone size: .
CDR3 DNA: TGTGCCAGCAGCTTATCCGGGGGGGGAGATGGCTACACCTTC
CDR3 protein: CASSLSGGGDGYTF

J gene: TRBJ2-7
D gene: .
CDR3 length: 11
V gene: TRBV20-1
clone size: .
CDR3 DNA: TGCAGTGCCGAGGCCAATTACGAGCAGTACTTC
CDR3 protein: CSAEANYEQYF

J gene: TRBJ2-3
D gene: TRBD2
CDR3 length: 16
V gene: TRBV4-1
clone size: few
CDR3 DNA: TGCGCCAGCAGCCAAGATCGGGGGGGAGGGACAGATACGCAGTATTTT
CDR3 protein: CASSQDRGGGTDTQYF

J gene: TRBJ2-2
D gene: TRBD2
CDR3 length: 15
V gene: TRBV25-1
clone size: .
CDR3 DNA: TGTGCCAGCAGTGCCCCGGGACTAGCGGGAAGGGAGCTGTTTTTT
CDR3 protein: CASSAPGLAGRELFF

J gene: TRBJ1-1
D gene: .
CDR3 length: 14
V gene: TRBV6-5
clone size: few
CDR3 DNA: TGTGCCAGCAGTTCTCCTAACCTGAACACTGAAGCTTTCTTT
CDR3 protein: CASSSPNLNTEAFF

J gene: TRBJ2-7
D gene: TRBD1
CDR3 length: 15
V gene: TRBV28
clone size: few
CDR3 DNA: TGTGCCAGCAGTACCGCGGGACAGGTCCATTGGGAGCAGTACTTC
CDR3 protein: CASSTAGQVHWEQYF

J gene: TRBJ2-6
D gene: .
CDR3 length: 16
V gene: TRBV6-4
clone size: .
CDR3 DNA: TGTGCCAGCAGTGACTCCGACAGCTCTGGGGCCAACGTCCTGACTTTC
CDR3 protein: CASSDSDSSGANVLTF

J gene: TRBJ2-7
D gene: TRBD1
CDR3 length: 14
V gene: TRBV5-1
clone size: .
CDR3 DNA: TGCGCCAGCAGTTCGGACAGGTTCCCCTACGAGCAGTACTTC
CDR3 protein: CASSSDRFPYEQYF

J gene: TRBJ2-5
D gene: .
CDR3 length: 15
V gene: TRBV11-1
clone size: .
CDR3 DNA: TGTGCCAGCAGCTTAGCGACATCGAGTCAAGAGACCCAGTACTTC
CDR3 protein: CASSLATSSQETQYF

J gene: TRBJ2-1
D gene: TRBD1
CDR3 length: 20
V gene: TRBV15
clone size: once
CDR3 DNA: TGTGCCACCAGCAGAGATACGAGGTTAGGGACAGGTCTTAAGCACAATGAGCAGTTCTTC
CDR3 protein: CATSRDTRLGTGLKHNEQFF

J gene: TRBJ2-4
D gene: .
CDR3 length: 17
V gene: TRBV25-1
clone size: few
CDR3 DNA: TGTGCCAGCAGTGAGCTGGCGGAGGAGGGTACCAAAAACATTCAGTACTTC
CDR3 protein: CASSELAEEGTKNIQYF

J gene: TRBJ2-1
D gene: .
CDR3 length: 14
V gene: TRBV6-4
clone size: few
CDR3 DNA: TGTGCCAGCAGTGTAATGAGCTCCTACAATGAGCAGTTCTTC
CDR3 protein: CASSVMSSYNEQFF

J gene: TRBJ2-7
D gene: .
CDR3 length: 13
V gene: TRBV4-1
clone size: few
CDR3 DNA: TGCGCCAGCAGCCAAGGGACATATTACGAGCAGTACTTC
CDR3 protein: CASSQGTYYEQYF

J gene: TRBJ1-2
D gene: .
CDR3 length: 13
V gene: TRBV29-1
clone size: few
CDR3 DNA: TGCAGCCCTCGGACAGACGCTAACTATGGCTACACCTTC
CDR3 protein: CSPRTDANYGYTF

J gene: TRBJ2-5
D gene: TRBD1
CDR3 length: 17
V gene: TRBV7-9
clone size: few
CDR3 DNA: TGTGCCAGCAGCTTTGGCTTGTCAGGGGGCACAGTGGAGACCCAGTACTTC
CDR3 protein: CASSFGLSGGTVETQYF

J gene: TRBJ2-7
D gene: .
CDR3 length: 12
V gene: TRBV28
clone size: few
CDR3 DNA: TGTGCCAGCAGTTCCGGGACCTACGAGCAGTACTTC
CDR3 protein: CASSSGTYEQYF

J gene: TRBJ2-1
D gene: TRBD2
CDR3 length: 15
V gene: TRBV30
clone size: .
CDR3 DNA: TGTGCCTGGAGTGTATCTAGCGGGCTGTACAATGAGCAGTTCTTC
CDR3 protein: CAWSVSSGLYNEQFF

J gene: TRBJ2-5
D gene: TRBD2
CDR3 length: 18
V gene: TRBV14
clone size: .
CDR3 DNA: TGTGCCAGCAGCCAAGATTCGTTAGCGGGAGGACAAATAGAGACCCAGTACTTC
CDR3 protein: CASSQDSLAGGQIETQYF

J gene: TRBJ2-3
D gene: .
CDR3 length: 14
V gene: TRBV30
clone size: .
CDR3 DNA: TGTGCCTGGAGGAGAGGAGGCTCCACAGATACGCAGTATTTT
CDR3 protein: CAWRRGGSTDTQYF

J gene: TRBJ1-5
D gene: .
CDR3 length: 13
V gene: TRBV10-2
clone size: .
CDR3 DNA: TGCGCCAGCAGTGAAGGCGGAGTGGGGCCCCAGCATTTT
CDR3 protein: CASSEGGVGPQHF

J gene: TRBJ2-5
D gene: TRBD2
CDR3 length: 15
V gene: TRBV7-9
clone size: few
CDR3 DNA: TGTGCCAGCAGCTTAGCTAGCGGGAGGAGGGGGACCCAGTACTTC
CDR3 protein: CASSLASGRRGTQYF

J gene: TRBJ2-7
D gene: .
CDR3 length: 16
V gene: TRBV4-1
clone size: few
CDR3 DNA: TGCGCCAGCAGCCAAGATCAAAGTCAGGGTCTCTACGAGCAGTACTTC
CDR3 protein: CASSQDQSQGLYEQYF

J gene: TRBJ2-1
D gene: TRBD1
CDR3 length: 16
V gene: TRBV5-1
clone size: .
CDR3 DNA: TGCGCCAGCAGCTTTGGACAGGGAAGCTCCTACAATGAGCAGTTCTTC
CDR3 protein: CASSFGQGSSYNEQFF